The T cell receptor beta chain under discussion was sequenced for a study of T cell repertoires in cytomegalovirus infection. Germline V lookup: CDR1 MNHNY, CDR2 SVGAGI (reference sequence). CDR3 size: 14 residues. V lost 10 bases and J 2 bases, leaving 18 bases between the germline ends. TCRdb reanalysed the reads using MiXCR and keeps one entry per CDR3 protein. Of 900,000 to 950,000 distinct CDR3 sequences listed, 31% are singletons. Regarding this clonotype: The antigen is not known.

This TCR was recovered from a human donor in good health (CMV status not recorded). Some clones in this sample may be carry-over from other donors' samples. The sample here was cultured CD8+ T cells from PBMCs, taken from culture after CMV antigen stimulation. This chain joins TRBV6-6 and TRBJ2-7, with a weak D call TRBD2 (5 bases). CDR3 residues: CAIEGFLRPYEQYF. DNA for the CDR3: TGTGCCATCGAGGGCTTTCTTCGACCCTACGAGCAGTACTTC.